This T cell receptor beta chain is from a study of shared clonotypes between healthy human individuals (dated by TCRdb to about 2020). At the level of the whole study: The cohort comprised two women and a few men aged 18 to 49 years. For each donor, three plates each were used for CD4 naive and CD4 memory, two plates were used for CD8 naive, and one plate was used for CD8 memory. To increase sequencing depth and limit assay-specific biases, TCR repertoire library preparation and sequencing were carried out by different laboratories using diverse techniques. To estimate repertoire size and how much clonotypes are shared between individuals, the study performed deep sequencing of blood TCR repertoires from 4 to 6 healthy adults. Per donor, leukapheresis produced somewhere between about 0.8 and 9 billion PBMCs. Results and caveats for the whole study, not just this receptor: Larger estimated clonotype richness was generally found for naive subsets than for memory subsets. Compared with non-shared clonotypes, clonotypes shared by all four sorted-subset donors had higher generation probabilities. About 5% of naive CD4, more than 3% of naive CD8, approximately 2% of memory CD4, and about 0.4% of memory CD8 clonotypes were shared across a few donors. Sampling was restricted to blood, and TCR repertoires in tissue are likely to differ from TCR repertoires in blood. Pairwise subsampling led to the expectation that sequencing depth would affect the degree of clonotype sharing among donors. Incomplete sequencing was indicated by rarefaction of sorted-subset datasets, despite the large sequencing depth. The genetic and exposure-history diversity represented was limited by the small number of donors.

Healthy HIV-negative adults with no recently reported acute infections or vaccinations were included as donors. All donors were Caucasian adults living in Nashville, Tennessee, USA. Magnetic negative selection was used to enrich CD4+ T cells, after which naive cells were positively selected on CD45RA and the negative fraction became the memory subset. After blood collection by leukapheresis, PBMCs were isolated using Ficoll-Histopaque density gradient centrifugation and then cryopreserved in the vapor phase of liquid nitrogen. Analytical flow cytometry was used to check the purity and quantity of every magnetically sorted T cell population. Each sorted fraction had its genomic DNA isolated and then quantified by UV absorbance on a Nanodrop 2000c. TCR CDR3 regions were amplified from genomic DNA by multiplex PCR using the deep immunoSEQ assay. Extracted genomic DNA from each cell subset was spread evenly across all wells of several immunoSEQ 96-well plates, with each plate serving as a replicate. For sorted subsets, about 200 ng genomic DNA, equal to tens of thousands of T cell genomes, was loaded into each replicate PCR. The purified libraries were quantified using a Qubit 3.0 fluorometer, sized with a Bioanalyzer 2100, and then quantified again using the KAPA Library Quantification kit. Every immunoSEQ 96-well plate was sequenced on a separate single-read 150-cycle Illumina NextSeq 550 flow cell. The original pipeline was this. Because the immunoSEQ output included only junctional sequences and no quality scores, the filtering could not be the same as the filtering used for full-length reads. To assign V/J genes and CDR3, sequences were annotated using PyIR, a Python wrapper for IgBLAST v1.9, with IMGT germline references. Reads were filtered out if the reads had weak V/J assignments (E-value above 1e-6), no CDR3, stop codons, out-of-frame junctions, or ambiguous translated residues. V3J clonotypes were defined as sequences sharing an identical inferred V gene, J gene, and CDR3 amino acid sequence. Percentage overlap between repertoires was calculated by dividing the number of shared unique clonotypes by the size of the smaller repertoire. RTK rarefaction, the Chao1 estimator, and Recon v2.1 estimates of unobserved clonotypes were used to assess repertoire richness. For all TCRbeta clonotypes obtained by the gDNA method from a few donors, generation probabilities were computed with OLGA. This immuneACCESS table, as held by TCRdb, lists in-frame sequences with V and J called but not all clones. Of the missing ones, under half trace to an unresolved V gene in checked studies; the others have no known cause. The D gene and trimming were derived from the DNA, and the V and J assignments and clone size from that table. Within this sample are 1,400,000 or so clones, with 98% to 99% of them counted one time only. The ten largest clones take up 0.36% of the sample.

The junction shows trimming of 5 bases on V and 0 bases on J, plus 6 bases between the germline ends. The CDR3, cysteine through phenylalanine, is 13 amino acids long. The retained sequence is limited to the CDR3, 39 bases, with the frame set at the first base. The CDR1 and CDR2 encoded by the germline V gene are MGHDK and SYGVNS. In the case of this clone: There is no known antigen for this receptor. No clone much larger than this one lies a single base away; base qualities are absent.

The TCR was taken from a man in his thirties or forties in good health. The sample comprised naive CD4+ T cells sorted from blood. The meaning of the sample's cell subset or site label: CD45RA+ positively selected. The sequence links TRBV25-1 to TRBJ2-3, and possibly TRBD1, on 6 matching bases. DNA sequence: TGTGCCAGCAGTAGGGGGAGCACAGATACGCAGTATTTT. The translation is CASSRGSTDTQYF.